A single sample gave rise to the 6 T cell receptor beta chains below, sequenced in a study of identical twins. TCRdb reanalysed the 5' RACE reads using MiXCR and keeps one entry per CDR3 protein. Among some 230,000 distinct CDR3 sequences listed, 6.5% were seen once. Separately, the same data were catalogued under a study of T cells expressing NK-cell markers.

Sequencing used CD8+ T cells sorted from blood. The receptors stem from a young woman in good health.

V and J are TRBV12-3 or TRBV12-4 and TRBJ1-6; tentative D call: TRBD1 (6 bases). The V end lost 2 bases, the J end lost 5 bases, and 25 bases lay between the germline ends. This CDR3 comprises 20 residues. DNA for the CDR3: TGTGCCAGCAGTTTAAGCCCTCTTAGGCGTTCGACAGGACATAATTCACCCCTCCACTTT. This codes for CASSLSPLRRSTGHNSPLHF.

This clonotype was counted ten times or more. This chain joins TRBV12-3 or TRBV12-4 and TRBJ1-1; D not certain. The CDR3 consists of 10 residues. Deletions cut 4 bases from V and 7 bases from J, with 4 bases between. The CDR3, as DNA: TGTGCCAGCAGTTCGGATGAAGCTTTCTTT. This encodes CASSSDEAFF.

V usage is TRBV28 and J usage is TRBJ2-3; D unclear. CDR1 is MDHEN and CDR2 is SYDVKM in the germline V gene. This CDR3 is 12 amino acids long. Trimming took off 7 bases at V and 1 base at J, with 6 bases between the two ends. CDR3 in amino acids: CASMARTDTQYF. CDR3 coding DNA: TGTGCCAGCATGGCGCGCACAGATACGCAGTATTTT.

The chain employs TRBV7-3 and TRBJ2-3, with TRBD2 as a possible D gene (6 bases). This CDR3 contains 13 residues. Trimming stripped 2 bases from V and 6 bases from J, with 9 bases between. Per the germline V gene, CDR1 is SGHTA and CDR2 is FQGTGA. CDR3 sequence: CASSLSSGDTQYF. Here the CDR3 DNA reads TGTGCCAGCAGCTTATCGAGCGGGGATACGCAGTATTTT. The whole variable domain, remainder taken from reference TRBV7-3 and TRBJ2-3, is GAGVSQTPSNKVTEKGKYVELRCDPISGHTALYWYRQSLGQGPEFLIYFQGTGAADDSGLPNDRFFAVRPEGSVSTLKIQRTERGDSAVYLCASSLSSGDTQYFGPGTRLTVL.

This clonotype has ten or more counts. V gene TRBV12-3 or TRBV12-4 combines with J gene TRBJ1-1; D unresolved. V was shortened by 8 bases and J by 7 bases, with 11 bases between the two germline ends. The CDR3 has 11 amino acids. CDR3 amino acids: CASGFVGEAFF. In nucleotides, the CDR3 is TGTGCCAGCGGATTCGTAGGTGAAGCTTTCTTT.

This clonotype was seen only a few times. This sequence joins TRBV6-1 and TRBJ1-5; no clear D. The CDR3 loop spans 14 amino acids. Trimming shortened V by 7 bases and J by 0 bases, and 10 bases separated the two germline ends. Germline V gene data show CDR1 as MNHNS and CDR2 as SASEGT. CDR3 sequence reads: CASMEGYSNQPQHF. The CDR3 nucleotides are TGTGCCAGCATGGAAGGGTATAGCAATCAGCCCCAGCATTTT.